This entry concerns a single TCR beta chain. The data were taken from a study of T cell changes during pregnancy in multiple sclerosis. TCRdb's table, derived via immunoSEQ multiplex PCR, lists solely in-frame clones and lacks some. Here the sample spans under 90,000 clones, 80% to 95% being singletons. V trimming: 1 base; J trimming: 5 bases; junction bases outside the gene matches: 12. The CDR3 loop spans 17 amino acids. Germline-derived CDR1 and CDR2 are MGHRA and YSYEKL. The source is a female donor in good health, enrolled as a control in a pregnancy study. This rearrangement joins TRBV4-1 to TRBJ1-2, with 8 bases lining up with TRBD1. This specimen was peripheral blood, taken after pregnancy. The DNA for the CDR3 is TGCGCCAGCAGCCAAGCCGACACGCAGGGGGCGGGTTATGGCTACACCTTC. Encoded protein: CASSQADTQGAGYGYTF.